Listed here are 19 T cell receptor beta chains from one sample, sequenced in a study of CD8 T cells in Susac syndrome. RNA in amounts of roughly 0.5 to 1 ug was reverse transcribed with random hexamers. TCRdb ran MiXCR on the immunoSEQ multiplex PCR reads and lists one entry per CDR3 protein. The table includes a few hundred thousand distinct CDR3 sequences, 95% detected once. Source material: CD4+ T cells from PBMCs. The source is a human donor with multiple sclerosis.

The V and J genes are TRBV29-1 and TRBJ2-3, with D uncertain. The V end was cut by 5 bases, the J end by 2 bases, with 8 bases between. This CDR3 spans 12 amino acids. CDR1 and CDR2 (germline): SQVTM, ANQGSEA. The CDR3 region has the DNA TGCAGCGTTTATCTGCCCACAGATACGCAGTATTTT. It yields the protein CSVYLPTDTQYF.

The genes are TRBV14 and TRBJ2-5; D is unresolved. The CDR3 contains 13 residues. CDR1 SGHDN and CDR2 FVKESK come from the germline V gene. Trimming stripped 4 bases from V and 0 bases from J, with 6 bases between. CDR3 coding DNA: TGTGCCAGCAGCCTCAGGAACCAAGAGACCCAGTACTTC. Translation gives CASSLRNQETQYF. The complete variable domain, with remaining parts taken from reference TRBV14 and TRBJ2-5, reads EAGVTQFPSHSVIEKGQTVTLRCDPISGHDNLYWYRRVMGKEIKFLLHFVKESKQDESGMPNNRFLAERTGGTYSTLKVQPAELEDSGVYFCASSLRNQETQYFGPGTRLLVL.

The J gene is TRBJ2-1, the V gene TRBV20-1, with D maybe TRBD2 (7 bases). Germline V CDR1 and CDR2: DFQATT, SNEGSKA (reference sequence). This CDR3 is 17 amino acids long. V was trimmed by 5 bases and J by 6 bases, leaving 26 bases between them. CDR3 sequence reads: CSAAVGGGSLSGNEQFF. The CDR3 DNA reads TGCAGTGCTGCCGTTGGGGGCGGGAGCCTCTCCGGCAATGAGCAGTTCTTC.

This chain uses TRBV4-1 with TRBJ1-4; D ambiguous. Trimming took off 4 bases at V and 7 bases at J, with 4 bases between the two ends. Germline-derived CDR1 and CDR2 are MGHRA and YSYEKL. The CDR3 sequence is 11 residues long. The CDR3 nucleotides read TGCGCCAGCAGCCGGGGTGAAAAACTGTTTTTT. It translates to CASSRGEKLFF.

This clonotype is a singleton in its sample. The chain couples TRBV15 to TRBJ2-4, with D possibly TRBD1 on 6 matching bases. V lost 1 base and J lost 2, with 12 bases in between. From germline, CDR1 is LNHNV and CDR2 YYDKDF (reference sequence). This CDR3 is 16 amino acids long. Here the CDR3 reads CATSRGTQGSKNIQYF. In DNA form, the CDR3 reads TGTGCCACCAGCAGAGGAACACAGGGTTCCAAAAACATTCAGTACTTC.

About this clonotype itself: Sequence at one end of the junction differs from germline and may be a read error. The chain links TRBV7-9 to TRBJ1-4; D might be TRBD1 (6 bases). Germline V CDR1 and CDR2: SEHNR, FQNEAQ (reference sequence). The CDR3 runs to 10 residues. This chain's CDR3 is CASSKPGQGF. The CDR3 DNA is TGTGCCAGCAGCAAGCCCGGTCAGGGGTTT.

The rearrangement links TRBV3-1 to TRBJ1-2; no definite D call. The CDR3 loop spans 16 amino acids. The V end was cut by 1 base, the J end by 0 bases, with 12 bases between. In germline, CDR1 is LGHDT, CDR2 YNNKEL (reference sequence). The CDR3 sequence is CASSQVRLSTNYGYTF. CDR3 DNA: TGTGCCAGCAGCCAAGTCCGTCTAAGTACTAACTATGGCTACACCTTC.

The chain is built from TRBV5-1 and TRBJ2-7; D is undetermined. V dropped 3 bases and J dropped 3 bases, with 13 bases sitting between them. Germline V gene sequence: CDR1 SGHRS, CDR2 YFSETQ. This CDR3 is built from 14 residues. The CDR3 bases are TGCGCCAGCAGCTCCGGCACCCTAAACTACGAGCAGTACTTC. Its protein product is CASSSGTLNYEQYF.

This clonotype was counted once. This chain links TRBV29-1 with TRBJ2-7; no clear D. The CDR3 extends over 12 amino acids. Trimming took 1 base from V and 4 from J, leaving 8 bases between them. CDR1 and CDR2 from the germline V gene are SQVTM and ANQGSEA. The CDR3, as DNA: TGCAGCGTTGAAGGCGACGGTTACGAGCAGTACTTC. Protein product: CSVEGDGYEQYF.

This clonotype was recorded only once. The chain recombines TRBV29-1 with TRBJ2-6; D possibly corresponds to TRBD1 (6 bases). Germline V gene sequence: CDR1 SQVTM, CDR2 ANQGSEA. This CDR3 contains 16 residues. V lost 6 bases to trimming and J lost 2 bases, with 17 bases between them. The CDR3 sequence is CSVITPDRPGANVLTF. The CDR3 region has the DNA TGCAGCGTCATCACCCCTGACAGGCCTGGGGCCAACGTCCTGACTTTC. Filled out from reference TRBV29-1 and TRBJ2-6, the complete variable domain reads SAVISQKPSRDICQRGTSLTIQCQVDSQVTMMFWYRQQPGQSLTLIATANQGSEATYESGFVIDKFPISRPNLTFSTLTVSNMSPEDSSIYLCSVITPDRPGANVLTFGAGSRLTVL.

The chain carries TRBV9 and TRBJ2-1, with D tentatively TRBD1 (6 bases). From germline, CDR1 is SGDLS and CDR2 YYNGEE. Trimming removed 3 bases at V and 1 base at J, with 8 bases between. The CDR3 runs to 14 residues. The CDR3 coding sequence is TGTGCCAGCAGCGCCGGGACATCCTACAATGAGCAGTTCTTC. Translated, it gives CASSAGTSYNEQFF.

The V call is TRBV29-1, the J call TRBJ2-7; 9 bases are shared with TRBD2. This CDR3 comprises 13 residues. Losses at the gene ends were 6 bases for V and 3 bases for J; bases not matched to a gene: 6. The germline CDR1 and CDR2 sequences are SQVTM and ANQGSEA. CDR3: CSVKGLAIYEQYF. CDR3 coding DNA: TGCAGCGTCAAGGGACTAGCAATCTACGAGCAGTACTTC.

This clonotype was observed a single time. This chain uses TRBV18 with TRBJ2-7; D uncertain. The CDR3 extends over 14 amino acids. CDR1 is KGHSH and CDR2 is LQKENI in the germline V gene. The V gene lost 2 bases and the J gene lost 0 bases, with 8 bases spanning the gap. The CDR3 DNA sequence: TGTGCCAGCTCACCAAAACAGAGCTCCTACGAGCAGTACTTC. This gives the protein CASSPKQSSYEQYF.

The rearrangement uses TRBV27 and TRBJ1-2, with a weak D call TRBD1 (6 bases). The CDR3 is 13 amino acids. Germline values: CDR1 MNHEY, CDR2 SMNVEV (reference sequence). V shed 5 bases and J shed 2 bases, with 9 bases lying between them. CDR3 bases: TGTGCCAGCAGTACTCAGGGGAACTATGGCTACACCTTC. Amino acids: CASSTQGNYGYTF.

The rearrangement links TRBV5-1 to TRBJ2-5, with 8 bases identical to TRBD1. Looked up from germline, CDR1 is SGHRS and CDR2 is YFSETQ. V shed 4 bases, J shed 5 bases, and the junction held 10 bases outside the gene matches. The CDR3 spans 15 residues. CDR3 region: CASSPGQGSGETQYF. DNA for the CDR3: TGCGCCAGCAGCCCCGGACAGGGTTCGGGGGAGACCCAGTACTTC.

The V call is TRBV29-1, the J call TRBJ1-1; 8 bases match TRBD1. Germline CDR1 is SQVTM and CDR2 is ANQGSEA. This CDR3 is 14 amino acids long. V lost 1 base, J lost 5 bases, and 6 bases stayed unmatched. CDR3 DNA: TGCAGCGTTGAAGCGTCCAGGGGGCGGACTGAAGCTTTCTTT. The encoded protein is CSVEASRGRTEAFF.

The chain is built from TRBV5-1 and TRBJ2-7; maybe TRBD1 (6 bases). V was shortened by 5 bases and J by 4 bases, with 13 bases between the two germline ends. The length of the CDR3 is 13 residues. The germline V gene has CDR1 SGHRS and CDR2 YFSETQ. CDR3 region: CASSQGWEYEQYF. The CDR3 coding sequence is TGCGCCAGCAGTCAGGGGTGGGAGTACGAGCAGTACTTC.

V gene TRBV12-5 combines with J gene TRBJ2-3; D is ambiguous. Germline CDR1 LGHNT, CDR2 FRNRAP. This CDR3 contains 12 residues. V gave up 2 bases and J gave up 2 bases, with 2 bases separating them. The CDR3 DNA reads as TGTGCTAGTGGTTTGAACACAGATACGCAGTATTTT. Protein: CASGLNTDTQYF.

V and J are TRBV29-1 and TRBJ2-7; perhaps TRBD1 as D (6 bases). This CDR3 is 12 amino acids long. The V and J ends lost 6 bases and 3 bases respectively, with 12 bases between them. The germline V gene has CDR1 SQVTM and CDR2 ANQGSEA. DNA for the CDR3: TGCAGCGTGAGGGACACTAACTACGAGCAGTACTTC. It translates to CSVRDTNYEQYF.